A selection of T cell receptor beta chains follows, all from one sample in a study of blood T cells in healthy people across ages. MiXCR, run by TCRdb on the 5' RACE reads, gives a single entry per CDR3 protein. The sample shows 700,000 or so distinct CDR3 sequences, 20% to 25% of them seen only once. Sample: blood. These receptors all stem from a man between 65 and 85 years old in good health. CDR3s include the opening cysteine and the closing phenylalanine or tryptophan. D genes are given only for firm matches. Part of the rows lack a size; the others show once, few, many or a class for expanded clones.

cdr3_length: 15; j_call: TRBJ1-1; d_call: NA; v_call: TRBV10-3; clone_size: few; cdr3_nt: TGCGCCATCAGTGGAAAACCTCTGGAGGAGACCGGGGCTTTCTTT; cdr3_aa: CAISGKPLEETGAFF
cdr3_length: 15; j_call: TRBJ2-1; d_call: TRBD2; v_call: TRBV6-6; clone_size: few; cdr3_nt: TGTGCCAGCAGTTACTCGAGCGGGGGGGCCGGTGAGCAGTTCTTC; cdr3_aa: CASSYSSGGAGEQFF
cdr3_length: 14; j_call: TRBJ2-7; d_call: TRBD1; v_call: TRBV11-2; clone_size: NA; cdr3_nt: TGTGCCAGCAGCTCGACAGGGGTACCCTACGAGCAGTACTTC; cdr3_aa: CASSSTGVPYEQYF
cdr3_length: 12; j_call: TRBJ1-2; d_call: NA; v_call: TRBV20-1; clone_size: NA; cdr3_nt: TGCAGTGCTAGAGAGGACGGCTATGGCTACACCTTC; cdr3_aa: CSAREDGYGYTF
cdr3_length: 13; j_call: TRBJ2-7; d_call: NA; v_call: TRBV14; clone_size: NA; cdr3_nt: TGTGCCAGCAGCCAAGGTGGGAGGTACGAGCAGTACTTC; cdr3_aa: CASSQGGRYEQYF
cdr3_length: 12; j_call: TRBJ2-2; d_call: NA; v_call: TRBV2; clone_size: NA; cdr3_nt: TGTGCCAGCAGGAGGGAATCCGGGGAGCTGTTTTTT; cdr3_aa: CASRRESGELFF
cdr3_length: 11; j_call: TRBJ1-5; d_call: NA; v_call: TRBV6-6; clone_size: few; cdr3_nt: TGTGCCAGCAACAGAGATCAGCCCCAGCATTTT; cdr3_aa: CASNRDQPQHF
cdr3_length: 13; j_call: TRBJ2-5; d_call: NA; v_call: TRBV7-2; clone_size: NA; cdr3_nt: TGTGCCAGCAGCTTAGGGAATAAAGAGACCCAGTACTTC; cdr3_aa: CASSLGNKETQYF
cdr3_length: 16; j_call: TRBJ2-3; d_call: NA; v_call: TRBV6-6; clone_size: NA; cdr3_nt: TGTGCCAGCACCAGCCCGAGCTTGGAGGGCACAGATACGCAGTATTTT; cdr3_aa: CASTSPSLEGTDTQYF
cdr3_length: 13; j_call: TRBJ1-2; d_call: NA; v_call: TRBV20-1; clone_size: few; cdr3_nt: TGCAGTGCTAGAGATCAGGCTCTCTATGGCTACACCTTC; cdr3_aa: CSARDQALYGYTF
cdr3_length: 15; j_call: TRBJ2-5; d_call: NA; v_call: TRBV6-2/TRBV6-3; clone_size: few; cdr3_nt: TGTGCCAGCAGTTACTCGAAAAGCTGGTGGGAGACCCAGTACTTC; cdr3_aa: CASSYSKSWWETQYF
cdr3_length: 14; j_call: TRBJ2-1; d_call: NA; v_call: TRBV5-1; clone_size: many; cdr3_nt: TGTGCCAGCAGCTTAGAGGGGAGCTACAATGAGCAGTTCTTC; cdr3_aa: CASSLEGSYNEQFF
cdr3_length: 15; j_call: TRBJ2-3; d_call: TRBD2; v_call: TRBV6-6; clone_size: NA; cdr3_nt: TGTGCCAGCAGGGGGACCCGGGGGGGTACAGATACGCAGTATTTT; cdr3_aa: CASRGTRGGTDTQYF
cdr3_length: 15; j_call: TRBJ1-2; d_call: TRBD1; v_call: TRBV28; clone_size: few; cdr3_nt: TGTGCCAGCAGCTCAGGGGGGATTCAGAACTATGGCTACACCTTC; cdr3_aa: CASSSGGIQNYGYTF
cdr3_length: 13; j_call: TRBJ1-1; d_call: TRBD1; v_call: TRBV7-6; clone_size: NA; cdr3_nt: TGTGCCAGCAGCTGGACAGGGAAAGCTGAAGCTTTCTTT; cdr3_aa: CASSWTGKAEAFF
cdr3_length: 12; j_call: TRBJ1-6; d_call: NA; v_call: TRBV12-3/TRBV12-4; clone_size: NA; cdr3_nt: TGTGCCATTTCTCGGAATAATTCACCCCTCCACTTT; cdr3_aa: CAISRNNSPLHF
cdr3_length: 16; j_call: TRBJ2-3; d_call: TRBD1; v_call: TRBV6-1; clone_size: few; cdr3_nt: TGTGCCAGCAGTGGCACAGGGGGCTTGAGCACAGATACGCAGTATTTT; cdr3_aa: CASSGTGGLSTDTQYF
cdr3_length: 14; j_call: TRBJ2-7; d_call: NA; v_call: TRBV15; clone_size: NA; cdr3_nt: TGTGCCACCAGCAGAGATAGGGGTACCTACGAGCAGTACTTC; cdr3_aa: CATSRDRGTYEQYF
cdr3_length: 14; j_call: TRBJ2-3; d_call: NA; v_call: TRBV7-8; clone_size: many; cdr3_nt: TGTGCCAGCAGCCCCTTCAGGGGAGTGGATACGCAGTATTTT; cdr3_aa: CASSPFRGVDTQYF
cdr3_length: 16; j_call: TRBJ2-6; d_call: TRBD1; v_call: TRBV29-1; clone_size: NA; cdr3_nt: TGCAGCGCTCTGGGACAGGGGGCGCCGGGGGCCAACGTCCTGACTTTC; cdr3_aa: CSALGQGAPGANVLTF
cdr3_length: 15; j_call: TRBJ1-4; d_call: NA; v_call: TRBV19; clone_size: few; cdr3_nt: TGTGCCAGTAGCAGGGGATCTGCAACTAGTGAAAAACTGTTTTTT; cdr3_aa: CASSRGSATSEKLFF
cdr3_length: 14; j_call: TRBJ2-7; d_call: TRBD2; v_call: TRBV7-8; clone_size: NA; cdr3_nt: TGTGCCAGCAGCGGAACGGGACTAGCCCACGAGCAGTACTTC; cdr3_aa: CASSGTGLAHEQYF
cdr3_length: 16; j_call: TRBJ2-1; d_call: NA; v_call: TRBV7-9; clone_size: NA; cdr3_nt: TGTGCCAGCAGCCACGCCGGGACACTTAGAGACAATGAGCAGTTCTTC; cdr3_aa: CASSHAGTLRDNEQFF
cdr3_length: 17; j_call: TRBJ1-2; d_call: TRBD1; v_call: TRBV6-5; clone_size: many; cdr3_nt: TGTGCCAGCAGTTACGTTAACAGGGGGCGAGGAAACTATGGCTACACCTTC; cdr3_aa: CASSYVNRGRGNYGYTF
cdr3_length: 13; j_call: TRBJ2-5; d_call: NA; v_call: TRBV3-1; clone_size: many; cdr3_nt: TGCGCCAGCAGCCAAGCTGGGGGAGAGACCCAGTACTTC; cdr3_aa: CASSQAGGETQYF
cdr3_length: 15; j_call: TRBJ2-1; d_call: NA; v_call: TRBV29-1; clone_size: NA; cdr3_nt: TGCAGCGTGGTCCCAGCATCGACGGGGTACAATGAGCAGTTCTTC; cdr3_aa: CSVVPASTGYNEQFF
cdr3_length: 15; j_call: TRBJ2-3; d_call: NA; v_call: TRBV5-8; clone_size: many; cdr3_nt: TGTGCCAGAAGTACCGGGACCAGGGGAACAGATACGCAGTATTTT; cdr3_aa: CARSTGTRGTDTQYF
cdr3_length: 14; j_call: TRBJ2-1; d_call: TRBD1; v_call: TRBV7-2; clone_size: few; cdr3_nt: TGTGCCAGCAGCGGGACAGGGGCGAGAAATGAGCAGTTCTTC; cdr3_aa: CASSGTGARNEQFF
cdr3_length: 14; j_call: TRBJ1-5; d_call: TRBD1; v_call: TRBV5-1; clone_size: few; cdr3_nt: TGCGCCAGCAGCTCTCAGGGGGGCGATCAGCCCCAGCATTTT; cdr3_aa: CASSSQGGDQPQHF
cdr3_length: 17; j_call: TRBJ2-4; d_call: TRBD2; v_call: TRBV20-1; clone_size: few; cdr3_nt: TGCAGTGCTAGCCTAGCGGGTGGGGTTATAGCCAAAAACATTCAGTACTTC; cdr3_aa: CSASLAGGVIAKNIQYF
cdr3_length: 16; j_call: TRBJ2-1; d_call: TRBD2; v_call: TRBV4-2; clone_size: few; cdr3_nt: TGTGCCAGCAGCCAAGTCCAGGTAGCGGGGGGAAATGAGCAGTTCTTC; cdr3_aa: CASSQVQVAGGNEQFF
cdr3_length: 12; j_call: TRBJ2-1; d_call: NA; v_call: TRBV29-1; clone_size: few; cdr3_nt: TGCAGCGTCGACAGGTACAACAATGAGCAGTTCTTC; cdr3_aa: CSVDRYNNEQFF
cdr3_length: 16; j_call: TRBJ2-1; d_call: TRBD1; v_call: TRBV12-3/TRBV12-4; clone_size: NA; cdr3_nt: TGTGCCAGCAGTTTTCCCCTGGGACAGGGTCCTTATGAGCAGTTCTTC; cdr3_aa: CASSFPLGQGPYEQFF
cdr3_length: 16; j_call: TRBJ2-4; d_call: NA; v_call: TRBV20-1; clone_size: NA; cdr3_nt: TGCAGTTCACGTCTAGCTTTGATGAGTAGTAAGGACATTCAGTACTTC; cdr3_aa: CSSRLALMSSKDIQYF
cdr3_length: 15; j_call: TRBJ2-1; d_call: TRBD2; v_call: TRBV19; clone_size: NA; cdr3_nt: TGTGCCAGTAGTATTGGGGGACTAGCGGGTTATGAGCAGTTCTTC; cdr3_aa: CASSIGGLAGYEQFF
cdr3_length: 14; j_call: TRBJ1-2; d_call: TRBD1; v_call: TRBV9; clone_size: NA; cdr3_nt: TGTGCCAGCAGCGTAGCAAGGGACAGGGATGGCTACACCTTC; cdr3_aa: CASSVARDRDGYTF
cdr3_length: 13; j_call: TRBJ1-2; d_call: NA; v_call: TRBV7-2; clone_size: NA; cdr3_nt: TGTGCCAGCAGACTCCCAGGGGTTGGAGGCTACACCTTC; cdr3_aa: CASRLPGVGGYTF
cdr3_length: 16; j_call: TRBJ1-1; d_call: NA; v_call: TRBV7-9; clone_size: NA; cdr3_nt: TGTGCCAGCAGGCGGCCCGCAGGGGCAAAGAACACTGAAGCTTTCTTT; cdr3_aa: CASRRPAGAKNTEAFF
cdr3_length: 12; j_call: TRBJ2-5; d_call: NA; v_call: TRBV10-2; clone_size: NA; cdr3_nt: TGCGCCAGCAGGGCACCCAGCGAGACCCAGTACTTC; cdr3_aa: CASRAPSETQYF
cdr3_length: 15; j_call: TRBJ2-7; d_call: NA; v_call: TRBV19; clone_size: NA; cdr3_nt: TGTGCCAGTAGTCCCCACGGGGCGAACGGGGACGAGCAGTACTTC; cdr3_aa: CASSPHGANGDEQYF
cdr3_length: 14; j_call: TRBJ2-5; d_call: NA; v_call: TRBV7-2; clone_size: NA; cdr3_nt: TGTGCCAGCAGCTTAGGAGGTTTAGCGGAGACCCAGTACTTC; cdr3_aa: CASSLGGLAETQYF
cdr3_length: 15; j_call: TRBJ2-1; d_call: NA; v_call: TRBV28; clone_size: few; cdr3_nt: TGTGCCAGCAGTATCAGCAAAAGGTCTAACAATGAGCAGTTCTTC; cdr3_aa: CASSISKRSNNEQFF
cdr3_length: 11; j_call: TRBJ1-1; d_call: NA; v_call: TRBV5-1; clone_size: NA; cdr3_nt: TGCGCCAGCAGCTCACACAATGAAGCTTTCTTT; cdr3_aa: CASSSHNEAFF
cdr3_length: 13; j_call: TRBJ2-5; d_call: NA; v_call: TRBV7-2; clone_size: NA; cdr3_nt: TGTGCCAGCAGCCAGGAGGGGTTCCTAGAGCAGTACTTC; cdr3_aa: CASSQEGFLEQYF
cdr3_length: 13; j_call: TRBJ2-7; d_call: TRBD1; v_call: TRBV3-1; clone_size: NA; cdr3_nt: TGTGCCAGCAGTCTATGGACAGGGGACGAGCAGTACTTC; cdr3_aa: CASSLWTGDEQYF
cdr3_length: 14; j_call: TRBJ1-4; d_call: NA; v_call: TRBV2; clone_size: NA; cdr3_nt: TGTGCCAGCAGTGATCGGGGTTCGAAGGAAAAACTGTTTTTT; cdr3_aa: CASSDRGSKEKLFF
cdr3_length: 15; j_call: TRBJ2-7; d_call: TRBD2; v_call: TRBV3-1; clone_size: NA; cdr3_nt: TGTGCCAGCAGCAAGCAACTAGCGGGTACCTACGAGCAGTACTTC; cdr3_aa: CASSKQLAGTYEQYF
cdr3_length: 15; j_call: TRBJ1-4; d_call: NA; v_call: TRBV4-3; clone_size: NA; cdr3_nt: TGCGCCAGCAGCCAAGATCGGGGACCTTGGGAAAAACTGTTTTTT; cdr3_aa: CASSQDRGPWEKLFF
cdr3_length: 15; j_call: TRBJ1-1; d_call: NA; v_call: TRBV5-6; clone_size: NA; cdr3_nt: TGTGCCAGCAGCTTGGCAGGGAATATGAACACTGAAGCTTTCTTT; cdr3_aa: CASSLAGNMNTEAFF
cdr3_length: 14; j_call: TRBJ1-2; d_call: TRBD1; v_call: TRBV10-1; clone_size: few; cdr3_nt: TGCGCCAGCAGTCCGTCGGGACAGGGTTATGGCTACACCTTC; cdr3_aa: CASSPSGQGYGYTF
cdr3_length: 18; j_call: TRBJ2-3; d_call: TRBD2; v_call: TRBV5-1; clone_size: many; cdr3_nt: TGCGCCAGCAGCTATTTCGCGACTAGCGGGGGGGTCACAGATACGCAGTATTTT; cdr3_aa: CASSYFATSGGVTDTQYF
cdr3_length: 15; j_call: TRBJ1-6; d_call: TRBD1; v_call: TRBV5-1; clone_size: few; cdr3_nt: TGCGCCAGCAACCCGACAGGGGAAGTTGGTTCACCCCTCCACTTT; cdr3_aa: CASNPTGEVGSPLHF
cdr3_length: 15; j_call: TRBJ2-3; d_call: NA; v_call: TRBV12-3/TRBV12-4; clone_size: NA; cdr3_nt: TGTGCCAGCAGTTATTTTGGGATTGGCACAGATCCGCAGTATTTT; cdr3_aa: CASSYFGIGTDPQYF